The 9 T cell receptor beta chains below come from one sample, sequenced in a study of identical twins' blood T cells (dated by TCRdb to 2013 to 2014). The library was prepared using 5' RACE. The listed sequencing device is Illumina Genome Analyzer IIx. Through fastp at Q25 and MiXCR, TCRdb rebuilt clones from the public reads, retaining in-frame beta chains. Every CDR3 protein is listed once, alongside the most common genes and DNA of its rows. In this sample the table shows 350,000 to 400,000 distinct CDR3 sequences, roughly 28% of which occur a single time. 6.1% of the sample is in the top ten clones. Sequences were obtained from PBMCs. The receptors stem from a woman between 18 and 55 years old in good health.

Many counts were recorded for this clonotype. The gene calls are TRBV29-1 and TRBJ1-1; the D gene is possibly TRBD1 (6 bases). This CDR3 has 11 amino acids. Trimming shortened V by 6 bases and J by 8 bases, and 13 bases separated the two germline ends. Germline values: CDR1 SQVTM, CDR2 ANQGSEA. The CDR3, as DNA: TGCAGCGTGAATCAGGGGCCCGAAGCTTTCTTT. Amino acid sequence: CSVNQGPEAFF.

This clonotype was seen ten or more times. The V and J genes are TRBV29-1 and TRBJ1-5, with no clear D. Germline CDR1 SQVTM, CDR2 ANQGSEA. This CDR3 has 12 amino acids. The V end lost 4 bases, the J end lost 3 bases, and 7 bases lay between the germline ends. The CDR3 coding sequence is TGCAGCGTTGGGATTCACAATCAGCCCCAGCATTTT. Amino acid sequence: CSVGIHNQPQHF.

The rearrangement uses TRBV2 and TRBJ1-1, with D tentatively TRBD1 (6 bases). From germline, CDR1 is SNHLY and CDR2 FYNNEI. This CDR3 region has 14 residues. Trimming pared 6 bases from V and 1 base from J, leaving 12 bases between. The CDR3 nucleotides read TGTGCCAGCAGGTGGGACATGGCGAACACTGAAGCTTTCTTT. Translated: CASRWDMANTEAFF. The full variable domain, in which reference TRBV2 and TRBJ1-1 provide the parts outside the CDR3, is EPEVTQTPSHQVTQMGQEVILRCVPISNHLYFYWYRQILGQKVEFLVSFYNNEISEKSEIFDDQFSVERPDGSNFTLKIRSTKLEDSAMYFCASRWDMANTEAFFGQGTRLTVV.

This clonotype has more than one count but fewer than ten. The junction differs from germline at one of its ends, possibly a read error. V and J are TRBV28 and TRBJ2-7; no firm D call. The CDR3 extends over 12 amino acids. CDR1 and CDR2 (germline): MDHEN, SYDVKM. In DNA, the CDR3 is TGTGCCAGCAGTTTATACCCCTACGGGCAGTACTTC. Protein product: CASSLYPYGQYF.

This rearrangement joins TRBV5-1 to TRBJ2-1; no definite D call. Germline V CDR1 and CDR2: SGHRS, YFSETQ. V lost 0 bases to trimming and J lost 5 bases, with 18 bases between them. The CDR3 has 17 residues. CDR3 sequence (DNA): TGCGCCAGCAGCTTGGGAAAAACGGGTGGGCGAGACAATGAGCAGTTCTTC. Protein sequence: CASSLGKTGGRDNEQFF.

This chain links TRBV20-1 with TRBJ2-1; 10 bases agree with TRBD1. Germline CDR1 reads DFQATT; CDR2 reads SNEGSKA (reference sequence). The CDR3 consists of 14 residues. Unmatched junction bases numbered 5, after V lost 5 bases and J lost 4 bases. The CDR3 loop reads CSAVDRGHYNEQFF. The CDR3 DNA is TGCAGTGCTGTCGACAGGGGGCATTACAATGAGCAGTTCTTC.

The chain couples TRBV30 to TRBJ2-7, with D uncertain. The germline CDR1 and CDR2 sequences are GTSNPN and SVGIG (reference sequence). Trimming left V 3 bases short and J 7 bases short, with 10 bases between. The CDR3 length is 11 residues. CDR3 coding DNA: TGTGCCTGGAGCCTATCGAGGGAGCAGTACTTC. Its protein is CAWSLSREQYF.

V gene TRBV6-5 combines with J gene TRBJ2-3, with TRBD2 matching 11 bases. With V trimmed by 5 bases and J by 2 bases, 3 bases remained unmatched. The germline V gene encodes CDR1 MNHEY and CDR2 SVGAGI. This CDR3 spans 15 amino acids. CDR3 sequence: CASSLSGRVTDTQYF. CDR3 DNA: TGTGCCAGCAGTCTTAGCGGGAGGGTCACAGATACGCAGTATTTT.

A note on this clonotype: The junction departs from germline at one end; a sequencing error may be responsible. The rearrangement uses TRBV6-1 and TRBJ1-5, with 7 bases fitting TRBD1. Germline V gene sequence: CDR1 MNHNS, CDR2 SASEGT. CDR3 length: 15 residues. As DNA, the CDR3 is TGTGCCAGCAACCTCGGGACAGAGACCAATCAGACCCAGCATTTT. Its protein is CASNLGTETNQTQHF.